This TCR beta chain stems from a study of T-cell memory formation after mild COVID-19. TCRdb redid the calling of the 5' RACE reads with MiXCR, one entry per CDR3 protein. The sample includes some 600,000 distinct CDR3 sequences, roughly 17% of them seen just once. The CDR3 runs 14 residues. The trim removed 7 bases at V and 1 base at J, leaving 6 bases unmatched. This sequence was found in an adult woman who had mild COVID-19 (a few samples of this study predate the infection). Cell type and time point are not known. The chain has TRBV12-3 or TRBV12-4 and TRBJ1-2; 7 nucleotides align to TRBD1. Specimen: PBMCs or a T cell subset sorted from them (not recorded which). The CDR3 protein is CASKRTGLNYGYTF. The CDR3 bases are TGTGCCAGCAAACGGACAGGCCTTAACTATGGCTACACCTTC.